In this sample, the clone carrying this T cell receptor beta chain is medium-sized. This sample was taken from a study of OX40 agonist ivuxolimab in advanced cancers. On the study more broadly: Patients receiving dose escalation had hepatocellular carcinoma, melanoma, renal cell or head and neck cancer.

Sequencing was performed with immunoSEQ multiplex PCR; in TCRdb, only in-frame clones are kept and a portion is missing. Of more than 10,000 clones listed, around 76% are singletons. CDR1 is MNHNS, CDR2 SASEGT, per germline. V lost 1 base and J lost 4; bases outside the gene matches: 6. The CDR3 length is 15 residues. The source of this sequence is an adult with an advanced solid tumor such as melanoma, head and neck, liver or kidney cancer. The chain links TRBV6-1 to TRBJ2-5; the match to TRBD1 covers 7 bases. Sequencing used CD4+ or CD8+ T cells sorted from blood, obtained in a trial of the OX40 agonist ivuxolimab. The CDR3, as DNA: TGTGCCAGCAGTGAAGATCCGGGACAGATAGAGACCCAGTACTTC. Residues: CASSEDPGQIETQYF.